The table lists the clone carrying this T cell receptor beta chain with a few counts. Method: immunoSEQ multiplex PCR; TCRdb's copy keeps in-frame clones and lacks some. The table has some 12,000 clones, roughly 90% seen once. These data originate in a study of chemoradiotherapy in HPV16-positive cancers. The overall study: Candidate HPV-specific T-cell clones and common TCR motifs came from functional assays in a couple of HPV16-positive patients.

The CDR3 sequence is 14 residues long. The germline V gene has CDR1 LNHDA and CDR2 SQIVND (reference sequence). With V trimmed by 6 bases and J by 6 bases, 10 bases remained unmatched. This TCR came from a human donor with HPV-associated anogenital cancer. The V call is TRBV19, the J call TRBJ1-1; TRBD1 matches at 7 bases. The sample was blood, taken from a patient who underwent chemoradiotherapy. Written as DNA, the CDR3 is TGTGCCAGTAGCCTCGGGACAGCGATAGCTGAAGCTTTCTTT. Its translation: CASSLGTAIAEAFF.